The 3 T cell receptor beta chains presented below share a single source sample, sequenced in a study of CD8 T cells in ankylosing spondylitis. One entry per CDR3 protein, called by TCRdb with MiXCR from the 5' RACE reads. Of a few hundred thousand distinct CDR3 sequences in the sample, about an eighth are singletons; the top ten hold around 6.8%. What these receptors recognize is not known. Study observations and caveats: A motif of under 10 highly homologous TCR beta variants was seen as apparently characteristic of ankylosing spondylitis blood.

Sequencing input: blood, either unsorted or a sorted T cell fraction (not recorded which). The receptors stem from a male donor with ankylosing spondylitis.

This clonotype was seen a handful of times. The chain couples TRBV29-1 to TRBJ1-5; D remains unclear. The CDR3 loop spans 13 amino acids. Germline values: CDR1 SQVTM, CDR2 ANQGSEA. V lost 5 bases, J lost 3 bases, and 11 bases lay in between. CDR3 region: CSVLGGNNQPQHF. CDR3 sequence (DNA): TGCAGCGTTTTGGGAGGGAACAATCAGCCCCAGCATTTT.

This clonotype was counted only a few times. The chain carries TRBV20-1 and TRBJ1-1; D not certain. The ends were cut back, 6 bases at V and 1 base at J, with 9 bases in the middle. This CDR3 spans 12 amino acids. CDR1 DFQATT and CDR2 SNEGSKA come from the germline V gene (reference sequence). CDR3 DNA: TGCAGTGCCCCCGGGGAGAACACTGAAGCTTTCTTT. Its translation: CSAPGENTEAFF.

This clonotype was picked up a small number of times. The chain combines TRBV5-1 with TRBJ1-1; weak D call: TRBD1 (6 bases). CDR3 length: 14 amino acids. Germline V gives CDR1 SGHRS, CDR2 YFSETQ. V lost 4 bases to trimming and J lost 5 bases, with 15 bases between them. The CDR3 protein is CASSPTGRSTEAFF. CDR3 nucleotide sequence: TGCGCCAGCAGCCCTACAGGGAGGAGTACTGAAGCTTTCTTT.